The subject of this entry is one TCR beta chain. The CDR3 sequence is 14 residues long. Trimming took 1 base from V and 6 from J, leaving 9 bases between them. CDR1 is LGHDT, CDR2 YNNKEL, per germline (reference sequence). This entry belongs to a study of blood T cell repertoires in COVID-19. For the study at large: From the United States, Italy and Spain came samples of acute and convalescent COVID-19. T cells, B-cell-depleted T cells, or PBMCs provided the cDNA or gDNA that served as material.

Recruitment covered about 25 US areas and drew participants whose ages spanned roughly 18 to 95 years. Profiled with immunoSEQ multiplex PCR; TCRdb holds only in-frame clones, not every one. The table shows 450,000 to 500,000 clones, with around 90% occurring only once. The chain employs TRBV3-1 (or the pseudogene TRBV3-2) and TRBJ2-2; perhaps TRBD2 as D (5 bases). This sequence was found in a woman aged 18-35 years who had recovered from COVID-19. Material: PBMCs or T cells enriched from blood (not recorded which). The CDR3 DNA is TGTGCCAGCAGCCAAGGTCGGGGAGCCGGGGAGCTGTTTTTT. Translated, it gives CASSQGRGAGELFF.